What follows are 10 T cell receptor beta chains derived from one specimen sequenced in a study of T cell clonotyping in hematopoietic cell transplantation. Time point defined: recipient sample about 28 days before transplant, after cytoreduction. Sequencing used immunoSEQ multiplex PCR; TCRdb keeps in-frame clones, though not all of them. The repertoire has 30,000 or so clones, about three quarters of them found once; the top ten carry 6% to 7.5%. This specimen consisted of peripheral blood mononuclear cells, obtained before stem cell transplant. The receptors were gathered from a woman between 25 and 40 years old with chronic myeloid leukemia. Some clones in this sample may be carry-over from other donors' samples.

The rearrangement uses TRBV29-1 and TRBJ2-1; 8 bases line up with TRBD2. V shed 3 bases, J shed 7 bases, and the junction held 11 bases outside the gene matches. The germline V gene encodes CDR1 SQVTM and CDR2 ANQGSEA. The CDR3 covers 15 residues. CDR3 sequence reads: CSVDGRGASGNEQFF. The CDR3 DNA follows: TGCAGCGTTGACGGGCGGGGGGCCTCGGGGAATGAGCAGTTCTTC.

CDR3 sequence (DNA): TGTGCCAGTAGCCCGGGACAGCCCCCTTGGGACCTCCACTTT. It is translated as CASSPGQPPWDLHF. J is TRBJ1-6 and V is TRBV19, with 7 bases fitting TRBD1. Germline V lookup: CDR1 LNHDA, CDR2 SQIVND (reference sequence). There are 14 residues in the CDR3. V trimming: 6 bases; J trimming: 15 bases; junction bases outside the gene matches: 14.

The table lists this clone with a few counts. The gene calls are TRBV29-1 and TRBJ1-2, with 8 positions matching TRBD1. The CDR3 contains 12 residues. V gave up 5 bases and J gave up 2 bases; unmatched junction bases: 1. CDR1 and CDR2 (germline): SQVTM, ANQGSEA. The CDR3 reads CSVRQGNYGYTF. In nucleotides, the CDR3 is TGCAGCGTTCGACAGGGGAACTATGGCTACACCTTC.

J is TRBJ1-2 and V is TRBV30; possibly TRBD1 for D (5 bases). The V gene lost 4 bases and the J gene lost 3 bases, with 6 bases spanning the gap. Looked up from germline, CDR1 is GTSNPN and CDR2 is SVGIG (reference sequence). There are 11 residues in the CDR3. The CDR3 sequence is CAWTGYYGYTF. CDR3 DNA sequence: TGTGCCTGGACAGGGTACTATGGCTACACCTTC.

The chain employs TRBV10-3 and TRBJ2-5, with unresolved D. Germline V gene data show CDR1 as ENHRY and CDR2 as SYGVKD. Trimming removed 7 bases at V and 1 base at J, with 7 bases between. The CDR3 loop spans 12 amino acids. CDR3 region: CAIKSPQETQYF. Here the CDR3 DNA reads TGTGCCATCAAGTCCCCCCAAGAGACCCAGTACTTC.

The chain is built from TRBV7-9 and TRBJ1-1; weak D call: TRBD1 (6 bases). Germline loops: CDR1 SEHNR, CDR2 FQNEAQ (reference sequence). The CDR3 length is 13 residues. V was trimmed by 1 base and J by 12 bases, leaving 15 bases between them. The CDR3 region has the DNA TGTGCCAGCAGCTTAGGGGGGGCACCGATGACTTTCTTT. This translates into CASSLGGAPMTFF.

This chain uses TRBV11-2 with TRBJ2-4; maybe TRBD2 (6 bases). Trimming removed 1 base from V and 3 bases from J, with 10 bases in between. The germline V gene has CDR1 SGHAT and CDR2 FQNNGV. The CDR3 runs to 15 residues. The CDR3 nucleotides are TGTGCCAGCAGCTTAGTAGAGGGAGGCAAAAACATTCAGTACTTC. Translation: CASSLVEGGKNIQYF.

V usage is TRBV7-2 and J usage is TRBJ1-6, with 9 bases lining up with TRBD1. The J segment lost 8 bases and the V segment lost 4 bases, leaving 6 bases of the junction unmatched. This CDR3 is built from 15 residues. In germline, CDR1 is SGHTA, CDR2 FQGNSA. The CDR3 loop reads CASSYPGQGDSPLHF. CDR3 nucleotides: TGTGCCAGCAGCTACCCGGGACAGGGTGATTCACCCCTCCACTTT.

The chain carries TRBV4-1 and TRBJ1-5; no clear D gene. This CDR3 has 16 residues. The V gene lost 0 bases and the J gene lost 0 bases, with 9 bases spanning the gap. Germline CDR1 reads MGHRA; CDR2 reads YSYEKL. The CDR3 loop reads CASSQERTYSNQPQHF. DNA of the CDR3: TGCGCCAGCAGCCAAGAGAGGACCTATAGCAATCAGCCCCAGCATTTT.

CDR3 loop: CAWSVGNTIYF. CDR3 DNA sequence: TGTGCCTGGAGTGTTGGAAACACCATATATTTT. The chain carries TRBV30 and TRBJ1-3; D is uncertain. V was trimmed by 0 bases and J by 3 bases, leaving 0 bases between them. Germline V gene data show CDR1 as GTSNPN and CDR2 as SVGIG (reference sequence). This CDR3 spans 11 amino acids.